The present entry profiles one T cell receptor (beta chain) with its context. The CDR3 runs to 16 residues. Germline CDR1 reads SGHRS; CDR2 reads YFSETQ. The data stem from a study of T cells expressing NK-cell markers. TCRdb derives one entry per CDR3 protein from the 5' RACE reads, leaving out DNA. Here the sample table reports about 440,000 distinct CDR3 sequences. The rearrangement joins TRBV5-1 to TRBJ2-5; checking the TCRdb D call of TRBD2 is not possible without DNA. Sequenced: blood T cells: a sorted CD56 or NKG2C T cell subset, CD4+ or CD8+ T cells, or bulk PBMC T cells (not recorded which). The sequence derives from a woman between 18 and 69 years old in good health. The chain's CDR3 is CASSSYSGANQETQYF.